The T cell receptor beta chain under discussion was sequenced for a study of blood T cells in healthy people across ages. Study-level findings and limits: Fewer expanded clones and more diversity marked long-lived versus aged donors. Nothing was known about donor CMV status, and this possibly confounded expanded clonotype changes.

Donors were healthy Caucasian individuals from Russia aged roughly 6 to 90. This clonotype has just a few counts. Its antigen remains unknown. A second PCR, run for roughly 6 to 11 cycles, used a sample-barcoded 5' primer plus a J-beta primer mix. Each cDNA molecule received a tag from a template-switch adaptor that had 12 random nucleotides. TCRdb called the 5' RACE reads again in MiXCR, with one record for every CDR3 protein. The sample carries a few hundred thousand distinct CDR3 sequences, about 26% recorded once. These records were also assigned to another study, of T cells of mothers and their children.

Sequencing was performed on blood. The TCR comes from a boy aged 2 to 10 in good health.

Here the CDR3 DNA reads TGTGCCAGCAGTTACACTAGTGGGGGGGCCGGGGAGCTGTTTTTT. Its translation: CASSYTSGGAGELFF. J is TRBJ2-2 and V is TRBV6-6, with 7 bases fitting TRBD2. This CDR3 spans 15 amino acids. After removal of 2 bases from V and 6 bases from J, the junction contained 6 bases not matched to a gene. From germline, CDR1 is MNHNY and CDR2 SVGAGI (reference sequence).